Given below is one T cell receptor (beta chain) in context. Its matching antigen is unknown. The table came from immunoSEQ multiplex PCR; TCRdb's copy has only in-frame clones and leaves some out. The data contain roughly 2 million clones, 85% to 95% of them seen just once; the ten biggest clones take up 1.1%. This CDR3 is 16 amino acids long. V trimming: 3 bases; J trimming: 4 bases; junction bases outside the gene matches: 11. The germline V gene has CDR1 SGDLS and CDR2 YYNGEE. The data derive from a study of shared clonotypes between healthy human individuals. Naive CD8 cells were CD45RO-negative, positively selected for CCR7, excluding terminally differentiated effector memory CD45RA+ cells. Whole-study results and caveats: Although depth was large, rarefaction showed that sequencing of the sorted subsets was incomplete. Several donors held around 5% of naive CD4 clonotypes in common. Blood alone was sampled, and tissue repertoires likely differ.

The chain uses TRBV9 and TRBJ2-5; the match to TRBD2 covers 8 bases. The origin of this receptor is a man in his late teens or twenties in good health. Sample: naive CD8+ T cells sorted from blood. CDR3 residues: CASSEGGAGDRETQYF. In DNA, the CDR3 is TGTGCCAGCAGCGAGGGTGGAGCGGGAGATCGAGAGACCCAGTACTTC.